This T cell receptor (beta chain) was recorded in a study of T cell responses to AZD1222 COVID-19 vaccine. The CDR3 length is 15 residues. CDR1 is LGHDT and CDR2 is YNNKEL in the germline V gene (reference sequence). Trimming removed 0 bases at V and 4 bases at J, with 11 bases between. Clones were read by immunoSEQ multiplex PCR, and TCRdb kept only the in-frame ones, dropping some. Among some 110,000 clones listed, 88% were seen once. The study's findings and limits: The study found Spike-specific TCR breadth and depth rose after two AZD1222 doses. Regions left unmutated in variants are reportedly the target of nearly half of spike-specific TCRs. Females outnumbered males among donors, who were mostly white British; clonal diversity was possibly underestimated.

Second-dose intervals of approximately 4 or approximately 12 weeks were pooled. A note on this clone: What it binds is unknown.

Material: peripheral blood, obtained 28 days after the second AZD1222 dose. The origin of this receptor is an adult who received the AZD1222 COVID-19 vaccine. The genes are TRBV3-1 (or the pseudogene TRBV3-2) and TRBJ2-3, with D uncertain. The CDR3 DNA sequence: TGTGCCAGCAGCCAAGATCTTAGTTTCGCAGATACGCAGTATTTT. Amino acids: CASSQDLSFADTQYF.